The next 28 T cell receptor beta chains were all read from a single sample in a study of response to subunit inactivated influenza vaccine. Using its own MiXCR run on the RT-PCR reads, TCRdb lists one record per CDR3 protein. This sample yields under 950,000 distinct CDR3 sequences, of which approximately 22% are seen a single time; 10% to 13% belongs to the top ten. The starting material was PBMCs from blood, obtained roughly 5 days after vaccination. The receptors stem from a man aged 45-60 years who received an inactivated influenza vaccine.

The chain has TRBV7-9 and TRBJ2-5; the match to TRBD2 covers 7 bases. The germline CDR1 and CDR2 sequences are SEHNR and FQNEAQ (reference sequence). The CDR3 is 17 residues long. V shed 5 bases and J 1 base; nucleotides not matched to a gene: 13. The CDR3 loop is CASSPLAASGLQETQYF. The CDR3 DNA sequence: TGTGCCAGCAGCCCCCTGGCGGCTAGCGGACTCCAAGAGACCCAGTACTTC.

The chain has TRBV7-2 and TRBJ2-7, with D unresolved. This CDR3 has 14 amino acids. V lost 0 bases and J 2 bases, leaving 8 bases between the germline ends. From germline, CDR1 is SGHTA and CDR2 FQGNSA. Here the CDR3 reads CASSLAPDTYEQYF. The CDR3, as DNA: TGTGCCAGCAGCTTAGCGCCGGATACCTACGAGCAGTACTTC. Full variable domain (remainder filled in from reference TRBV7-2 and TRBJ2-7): GAGVSQSPSNKVTEKGKDVELRCDPISGHTALYWYRQSLGQGLEFLIYFQGNSAPDKSGLPSDRFSAERTGGSVSTLTIQRTQQEDSAVYLCASSLAPDTYEQYFGPGTRLTVT.

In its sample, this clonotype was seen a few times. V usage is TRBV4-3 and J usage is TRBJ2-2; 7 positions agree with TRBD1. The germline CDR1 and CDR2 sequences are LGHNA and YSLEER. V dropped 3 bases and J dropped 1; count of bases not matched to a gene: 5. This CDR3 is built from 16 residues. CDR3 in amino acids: CASSQMTGRNTGELFF. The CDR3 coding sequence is TGCGCCAGCAGCCAGATGACAGGGAGGAACACCGGGGAGCTGTTTTTT.

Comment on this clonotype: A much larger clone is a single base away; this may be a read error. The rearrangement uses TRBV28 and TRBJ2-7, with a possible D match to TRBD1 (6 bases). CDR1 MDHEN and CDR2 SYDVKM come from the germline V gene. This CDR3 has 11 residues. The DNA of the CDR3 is TGTGCCAGCAGTACAGGGAACGAGCATTACTTC. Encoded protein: CASSTGNEHYF. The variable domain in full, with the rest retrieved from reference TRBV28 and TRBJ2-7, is DVKVTQSSRYLVKRTGEKVFLECVQDMDHENMFWYRQDPGLGLRLIYFSYDVKMKEKGDIPEGYSVSREKKERFSLILESASTNQTSMYLCASSTGNEHYFGPGTRLTVT.

CDR3 loop: CASSPGLAGPRPETQYF. As DNA, the CDR3 is TGTGCCAGCAGCCCTGGACTAGCGGGACCTCGGCCAGAGACCCAGTACTTC. The gene calls are TRBV7-9 and TRBJ2-5, with 12 bases matching TRBD2. This CDR3 region has 17 residues. Germline trimming cut 5 bases from V and 4 bases from J; bases unmatched to any gene: 11. CDR1 is SEHNR, CDR2 FQNEAQ, per germline (reference sequence).

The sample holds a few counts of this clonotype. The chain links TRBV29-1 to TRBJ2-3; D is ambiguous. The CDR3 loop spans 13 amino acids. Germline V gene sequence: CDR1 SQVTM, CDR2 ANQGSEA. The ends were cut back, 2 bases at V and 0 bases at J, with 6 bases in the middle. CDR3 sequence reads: CSVEWKSTDTQYF. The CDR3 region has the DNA TGCAGCGTTGAATGGAAAAGCACAGATACGCAGTATTTT.

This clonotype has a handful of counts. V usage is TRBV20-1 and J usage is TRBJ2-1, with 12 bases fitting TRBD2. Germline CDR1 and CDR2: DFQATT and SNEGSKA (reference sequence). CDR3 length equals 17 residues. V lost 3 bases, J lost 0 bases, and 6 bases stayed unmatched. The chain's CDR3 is CSARASGRDSSYNEQFF. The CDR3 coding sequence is TGCAGTGCTAGGGCTAGCGGGAGGGATAGCTCCTACAATGAGCAGTTCTTC.

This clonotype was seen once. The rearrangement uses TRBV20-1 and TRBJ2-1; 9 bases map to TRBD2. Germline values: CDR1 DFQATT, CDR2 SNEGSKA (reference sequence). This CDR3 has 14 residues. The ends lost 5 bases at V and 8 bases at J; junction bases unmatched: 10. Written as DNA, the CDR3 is TGCAGTGCTCCGAGACTAGCGGAGAGGGATGAGCAGTTCTTC. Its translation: CSAPRLAERDEQFF.

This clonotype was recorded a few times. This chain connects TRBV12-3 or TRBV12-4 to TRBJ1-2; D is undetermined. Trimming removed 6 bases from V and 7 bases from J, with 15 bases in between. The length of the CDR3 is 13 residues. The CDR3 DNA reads TGTGCCAGCAGCTCAGGTTGGGCGGGTGGCTACACCTTC. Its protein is CASSSGWAGGYTF.

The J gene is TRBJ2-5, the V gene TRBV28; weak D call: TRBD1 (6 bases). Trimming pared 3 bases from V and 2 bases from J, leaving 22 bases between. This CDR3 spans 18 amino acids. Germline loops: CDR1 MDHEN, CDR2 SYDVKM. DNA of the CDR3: TGTGCCAGCAGTTTTCCACTCTCCCGGACAGTAGAACAAGAGACCCAGTACTTC. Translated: CASSFPLSRTVEQETQYF.

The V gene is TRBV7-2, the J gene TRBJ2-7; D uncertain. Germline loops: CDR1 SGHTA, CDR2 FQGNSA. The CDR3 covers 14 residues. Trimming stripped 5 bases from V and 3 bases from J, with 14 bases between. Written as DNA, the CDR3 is TGTGCCAGCAGCCCAACCAACTATTACTACGAGCAGTACTTC. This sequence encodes CASSPTNYYYEQYF.

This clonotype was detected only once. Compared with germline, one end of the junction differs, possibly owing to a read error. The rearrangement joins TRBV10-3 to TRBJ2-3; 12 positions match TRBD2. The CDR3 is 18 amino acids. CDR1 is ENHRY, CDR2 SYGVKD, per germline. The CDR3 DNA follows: TGTGACATCAGTGAGTCTAGCGGGAGGGCCCTAAGCACAGATACGCAGTATTTT. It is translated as CDISESSGRALSTDTQYF.

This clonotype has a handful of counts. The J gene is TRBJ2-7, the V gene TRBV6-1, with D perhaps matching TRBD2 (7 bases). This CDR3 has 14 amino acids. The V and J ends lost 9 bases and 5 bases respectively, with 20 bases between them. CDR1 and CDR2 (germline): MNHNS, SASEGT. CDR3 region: CASSEGGGVHEQYF. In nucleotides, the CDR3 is TGTGCCAGTTCTGAGGGGGGGGGCGTCCACGAGCAGTACTTC.

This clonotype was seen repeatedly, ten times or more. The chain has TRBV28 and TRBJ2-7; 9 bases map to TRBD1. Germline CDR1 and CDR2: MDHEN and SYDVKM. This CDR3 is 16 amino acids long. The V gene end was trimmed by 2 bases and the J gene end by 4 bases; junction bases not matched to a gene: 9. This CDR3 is CASSLRTGEVLYEQYF. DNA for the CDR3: TGTGCCAGCAGTTTAAGGACAGGGGAGGTCCTTTACGAGCAGTACTTC.

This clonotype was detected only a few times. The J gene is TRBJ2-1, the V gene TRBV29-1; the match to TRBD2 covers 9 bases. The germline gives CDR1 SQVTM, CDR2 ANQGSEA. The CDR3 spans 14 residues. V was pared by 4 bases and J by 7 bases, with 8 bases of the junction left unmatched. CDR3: CSVGHSGRQNEQFF. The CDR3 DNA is TGCAGCGTTGGTCATAGCGGGAGACAAAATGAGCAGTTCTTC.

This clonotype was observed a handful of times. The CDR3 nucleotides are TGTGCCAGCAGCCTTGGGGGAACTTCTGGAAACACCATATATTTT. Translation: CASSLGGTSGNTIYF. The chain links TRBV28 to TRBJ1-3; perhaps TRBD1 as D (5 bases). CDR1 and CDR2 from the germline V gene are MDHEN and SYDVKM. The CDR3 runs to 15 residues. V was cut by 6 bases and J by 1 base, with 13 bases left in between.

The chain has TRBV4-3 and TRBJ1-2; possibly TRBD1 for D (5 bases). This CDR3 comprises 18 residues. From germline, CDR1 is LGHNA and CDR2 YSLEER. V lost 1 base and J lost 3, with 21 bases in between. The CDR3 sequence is CASSQVYGAIIPDYGYTF. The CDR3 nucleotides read TGCGCCAGCAGCCAAGTTTATGGGGCGATCATCCCAGACTATGGCTACACCTTC.

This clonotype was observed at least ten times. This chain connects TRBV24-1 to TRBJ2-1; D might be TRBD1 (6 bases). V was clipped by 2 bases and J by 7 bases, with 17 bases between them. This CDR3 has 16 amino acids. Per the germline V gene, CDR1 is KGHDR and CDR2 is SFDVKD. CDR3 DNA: TGTGCCACCAGTGATTCACTCAGGGGTCCGGGGAATGAGCAGTTCTTC. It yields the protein CATSDSLRGPGNEQFF.

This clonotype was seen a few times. The CDR3, as DNA: TGCGCCAGCAGCTTGGGTGTTAAGGCCTGGGGTGACCAAGAGACCCAGTACTTC. Amino acids: CASSLGVKAWGDQETQYF. V is TRBV5-1 and J is TRBJ2-5; D is uncertain. There are 18 residues in the CDR3. Per germline, CDR1 SGHRS and CDR2 YFSETQ. V was cut by 0 bases and J by 0 bases, with 18 bases left in between.

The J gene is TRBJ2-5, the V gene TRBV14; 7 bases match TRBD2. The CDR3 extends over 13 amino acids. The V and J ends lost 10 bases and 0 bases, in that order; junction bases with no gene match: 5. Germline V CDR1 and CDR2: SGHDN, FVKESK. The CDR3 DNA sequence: TGTGCCACCAAAGCGGGAAACCAAGAGACCCAGTACTTC. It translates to CATKAGNQETQYF.

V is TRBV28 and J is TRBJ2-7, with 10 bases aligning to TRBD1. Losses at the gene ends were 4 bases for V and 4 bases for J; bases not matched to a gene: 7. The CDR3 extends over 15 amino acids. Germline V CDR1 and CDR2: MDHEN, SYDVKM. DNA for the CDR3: TGTGCCAGCAGTTCCTCCGGGACAGGGGATTACGAGCAGTACTTC. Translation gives CASSSSGTGDYEQYF.

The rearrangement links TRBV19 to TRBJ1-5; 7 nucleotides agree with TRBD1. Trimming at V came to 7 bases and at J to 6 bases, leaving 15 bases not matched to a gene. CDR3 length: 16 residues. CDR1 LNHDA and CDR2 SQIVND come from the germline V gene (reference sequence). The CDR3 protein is CASTFRTGGQGQPQHF. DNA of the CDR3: TGTGCCAGTACCTTCCGGACAGGTGGCCAGGGTCAGCCCCAGCATTTT.

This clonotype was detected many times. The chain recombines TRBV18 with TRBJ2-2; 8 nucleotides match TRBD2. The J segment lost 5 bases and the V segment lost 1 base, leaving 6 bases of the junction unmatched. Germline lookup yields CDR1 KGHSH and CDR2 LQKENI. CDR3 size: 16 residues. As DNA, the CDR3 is TGTGCCAGCTCACCACGGGATGGACTAGCTACCGGGGAGCTGTTTTTT. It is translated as CASSPRDGLATGELFF.

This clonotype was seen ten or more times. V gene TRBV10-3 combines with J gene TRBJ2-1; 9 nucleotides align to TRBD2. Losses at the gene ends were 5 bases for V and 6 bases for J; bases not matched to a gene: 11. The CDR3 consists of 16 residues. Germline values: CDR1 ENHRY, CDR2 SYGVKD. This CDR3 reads CAISLGGGAVGNEQFF. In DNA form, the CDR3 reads TGTGCCATCAGTCTGGGCGGGGGGGCCGTTGGCAATGAGCAGTTCTTC.

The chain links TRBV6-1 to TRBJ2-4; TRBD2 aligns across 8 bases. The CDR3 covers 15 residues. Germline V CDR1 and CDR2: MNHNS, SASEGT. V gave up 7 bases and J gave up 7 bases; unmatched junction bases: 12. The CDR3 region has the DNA TGTGCCAGCACCTCAGGACGGGAGGGAGGGAACATTCAGTACTTC. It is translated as CASTSGREGGNIQYF.

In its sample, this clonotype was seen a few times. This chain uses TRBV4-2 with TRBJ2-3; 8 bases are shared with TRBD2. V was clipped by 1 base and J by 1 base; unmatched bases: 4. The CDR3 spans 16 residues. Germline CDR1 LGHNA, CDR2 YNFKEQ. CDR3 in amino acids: CASSQVSGTRTDTQYF. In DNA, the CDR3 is TGTGCCAGCAGCCAAGTTAGCGGGACACGCACAGATACGCAGTATTTT.

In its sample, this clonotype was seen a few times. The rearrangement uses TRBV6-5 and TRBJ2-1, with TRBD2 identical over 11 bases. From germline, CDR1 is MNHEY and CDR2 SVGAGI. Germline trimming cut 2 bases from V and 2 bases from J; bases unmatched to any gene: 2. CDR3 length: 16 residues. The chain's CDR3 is CASSYQLAGAYNEQFF. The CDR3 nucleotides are TGTGCCAGCAGTTACCAACTAGCGGGGGCCTACAATGAGCAGTTCTTC.

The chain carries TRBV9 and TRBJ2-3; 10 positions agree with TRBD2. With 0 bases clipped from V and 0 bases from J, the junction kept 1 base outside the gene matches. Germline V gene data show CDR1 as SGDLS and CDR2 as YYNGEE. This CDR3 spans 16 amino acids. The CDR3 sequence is CASSVVSGGSTDTQYF. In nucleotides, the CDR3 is TGTGCCAGCAGCGTAGTTAGCGGGGGGAGCACAGATACGCAGTATTTT.